The rows below give T cell receptor beta chains drawn from one sample of a study of T cells in Graves' hyperthyroidism and ophthalmopathy. MiXCR was run by TCRdb on the multiplex PCR reads, yielding one entry per CDR3 protein. The sample lists roughly 720,000 distinct CDR3 sequences; roughly 17% were seen once. Sample: blood. Receptors originate from a man aged 50-60 years with Graves' hyperthyroidism. Both conserved end residues are part of each CDR3. D genes are given only for firm matches. For some rows the clone size is stated as once, few or many, or as a class when expanded; others skip it.

clone_size: many
d_call: .
v_call: TRBV28
j_call: TRBJ1-4
cdr3_length: 13
cdr3_nt: TGTGCCAGCAGTAGGACAGTTAATGAAAAACTGTTTTTT
cdr3_aa: CASSRTVNEKLFF

clone_size: few
d_call: .
v_call: TRBV3-1
j_call: TRBJ1-6
cdr3_length: 14
cdr3_nt: TGTGCCAGCAGCCGCAGGGGCAAGAATTCACCCCTCCACTTT
cdr3_aa: CASSRRGKNSPLHF

clone_size: many
d_call: .
v_call: TRBV11-1
j_call: TRBJ2-2
cdr3_length: 14
cdr3_nt: TGTGCCAGCAGCTACCGGGGTGCCACCGGGGAGCTGTTTTTT
cdr3_aa: CASSYRGATGELFF

clone_size: .
d_call: .
v_call: TRBV28
j_call: TRBJ1-6
cdr3_length: 16
cdr3_nt: TGTGCCAGCAGTCCCCTATGGGAGGGAAATAATTCACCCCTCCACTTT
cdr3_aa: CASSPLWEGNNSPLHF

clone_size: many
d_call: .
v_call: TRBV7-2
j_call: TRBJ2-1
cdr3_length: 15
cdr3_nt: TGTGCCAGCAGCTTAGAATTAGCACCCGACAATGAGCAGTTCTTC
cdr3_aa: CASSLELAPDNEQFF

clone_size: many
d_call: .
v_call: TRBV2
j_call: TRBJ1-2
cdr3_length: 15
cdr3_nt: TGTGCCAGCAGTGAAATCTCGACAGCGGTTGATGGCTACACCTTC
cdr3_aa: CASSEISTAVDGYTF

clone_size: few
d_call: .
v_call: TRBV3-1
j_call: TRBJ2-7
cdr3_length: 15
cdr3_nt: TGTGCCAGCAGCCAAATGGCAGCGGGCCTGGGAGAGCAGTACTTC
cdr3_aa: CASSQMAAGLGEQYF

clone_size: many
d_call: TRBD2
v_call: TRBV28
j_call: TRBJ2-5
cdr3_length: 15
cdr3_nt: TGTGCCAGCAGTCGTAGCGGGAGGAATCAAGAGACCCAGTACTTC
cdr3_aa: CASSRSGRNQETQYF

clone_size: many
d_call: .
v_call: TRBV7-9
j_call: TRBJ1-1
cdr3_length: 15
cdr3_nt: TGTGCCAGCAGCTTAGCGTGGACATCGAACACTGAAGCTTTCTTT
cdr3_aa: CASSLAWTSNTEAFF

clone_size: many
d_call: .
v_call: TRBV11-2
j_call: TRBJ2-6
cdr3_length: 17
cdr3_nt: TGTGCCAGCAGCTTAGAGGGACGGCCTTCTGGGGCCAACGTCCTGACTTTC
cdr3_aa: CASSLEGRPSGANVLTF

clone_size: many
d_call: .
v_call: TRBV29-1
j_call: TRBJ2-5
cdr3_length: 13
cdr3_nt: TGCAGCGTTGTGGGGGGAGTAACAGAGACCCAGTACTTC
cdr3_aa: CSVVGGVTETQYF

clone_size: .
d_call: .
v_call: TRBV5-4
j_call: TRBJ2-1
cdr3_length: 15
cdr3_nt: TGTGCCAGCGGCCCGGGACCAAACACTTACAATGAGCAGTTCTTC
cdr3_aa: CASGPGPNTYNEQFF

clone_size: .
d_call: TRBD1
v_call: TRBV2
j_call: TRBJ1-3
cdr3_length: 15
cdr3_nt: TGTGCCAGCAGCCCCGGGACAGGGATAGGAAACACCATATATTTT
cdr3_aa: CASSPGTGIGNTIYF

clone_size: .
d_call: .
v_call: TRBV19
j_call: TRBJ2-6
cdr3_length: 20
cdr3_nt: TGTGCCAGTAGTATTCCCCTCCTCAGGGGCCATCCCTCTGGGGCCAACGTCCTGACTTTC
cdr3_aa: CASSIPLLRGHPSGANVLTF

clone_size: many
d_call: .
v_call: TRBV5-1
j_call: TRBJ2-7
cdr3_length: 15
cdr3_nt: TGCGCCAGCAGCTTGGCCAAGGGGGTCTCCTACGAGCAGTACTTC
cdr3_aa: CASSLAKGVSYEQYF

clone_size: .
d_call: .
v_call: TRBV2
j_call: TRBJ1-3
cdr3_length: 14
cdr3_nt: TGTGCCAGCCAAATGGACAGATCTGGAAACACCATATATTTT
cdr3_aa: CASQMDRSGNTIYF